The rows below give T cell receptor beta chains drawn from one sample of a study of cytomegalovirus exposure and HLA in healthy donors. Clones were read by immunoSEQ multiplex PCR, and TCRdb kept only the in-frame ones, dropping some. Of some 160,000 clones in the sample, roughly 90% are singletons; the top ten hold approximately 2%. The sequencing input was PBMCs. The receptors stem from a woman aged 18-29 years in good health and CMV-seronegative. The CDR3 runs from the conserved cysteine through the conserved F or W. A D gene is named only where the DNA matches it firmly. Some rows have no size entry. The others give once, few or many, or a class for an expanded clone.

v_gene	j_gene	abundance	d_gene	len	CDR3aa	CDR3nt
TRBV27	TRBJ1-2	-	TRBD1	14	CASSSGQGNYGYTF	TGTGCCAGCAGTTCGGGACAGGGCAACTATGGCTACACCTTC
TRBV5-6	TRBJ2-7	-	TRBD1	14	CASSLQGIAYEQYF	TGTGCCAGCAGCCTACAGGGGATTGCCTACGAGCAGTACTTC
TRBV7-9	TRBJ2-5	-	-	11	CASSSKETQYF	TGTGCCAGCAGCTCCAAAGAGACCCAGTACTTC
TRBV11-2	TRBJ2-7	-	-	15	CASRRVGLVRVEQYF	TGTGCCAGCAGGAGGGTAGGGCTAGTACGGGTGGAGCAGTACTTC
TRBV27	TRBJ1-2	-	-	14	CASSSTGLRAGYTF	TGTGCCAGCAGTTCCACAGGGTTGAGGGCTGGCTACACCTTC
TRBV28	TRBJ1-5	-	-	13	CASSWRAGQPQHF	TGTGCCAGCAGTTGGAGGGCTGGTCAGCCCCAGCATTTT
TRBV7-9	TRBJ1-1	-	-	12	CSSSLVQGGAFF	TGTTCCAGCAGCTTAGTCCAGGGAGGGGCTTTCTTT
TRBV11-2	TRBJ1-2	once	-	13	CASSLDPEDGYTF	TGTGCCAGCAGCTTAGATCCCGAGGATGGCTACACCTTC
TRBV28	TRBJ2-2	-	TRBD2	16	CASSFWGGRNTGELFF	TGTGCCAGCAGCTTTTGGGGGGGGAGGAACACCGGGGAGCTGTTTTTT
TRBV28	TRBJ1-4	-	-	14	CASSPRSFNEKLFF	TGTGCCAGCAGTCCCCGGAGCTTTAATGAAAAACTGTTTTTT
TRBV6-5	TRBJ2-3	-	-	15	CASSYSYGSTDTQYF	TGTGCCAGCAGTTACTCGTACGGGAGCACAGATACGCAGTATTTT
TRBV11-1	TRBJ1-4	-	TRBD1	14	CASSSGQVAEKLFF	TGTGCCAGCAGCTCCGGACAGGTTGCAGAAAAACTGTTTTTT
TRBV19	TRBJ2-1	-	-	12	CASSNDYGEQFF	TGTGCCAGTAGTAACGACTACGGTGAGCAGTTCTTC
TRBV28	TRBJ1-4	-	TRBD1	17	CASSLGPKQGSLGKLFF	TGTGCCAGCAGTTTAGGGCCCAAACAGGGGAGCCTCGGAAAACTGTTTTTT
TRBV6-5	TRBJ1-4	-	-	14	CASSTGQFNEKLFF	TGTGCCAGCAGCACCGGACAGTTTAATGAAAAACTGTTTTTT
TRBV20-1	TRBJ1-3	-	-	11	CSVRVRLSIYF	TGCAGTGTCCGGGTGCGGTTGTCCATATATTTT
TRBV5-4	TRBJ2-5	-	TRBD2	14	CASTFAGGPETQYF	TGTGCCAGCACCTTTGCGGGGGGCCCAGAGACCCAGTACTTC
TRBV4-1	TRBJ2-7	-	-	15	CASSQEWTPFYEQYF	TGCGCCAGCAGCCAAGAATGGACTCCTTTCTACGAGCAGTACTTC
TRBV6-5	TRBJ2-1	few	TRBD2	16	CASSYSGSLAGAEQFF	TGTGCCAGCAGTTACTCCGGCTCACTAGCGGGTGCTGAGCAGTTCTTC
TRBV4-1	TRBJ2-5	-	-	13	CASSSGPQETQYF	TGCGCCAGCAGCTCCGGTCCCCAAGAGACCCAGTACTTC
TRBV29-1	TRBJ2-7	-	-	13	CSVEKDRTTEQYF	TGCAGCGTTGAAAAGGACAGGACTACCGAGCAGTACTTC
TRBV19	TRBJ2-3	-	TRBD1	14	CASRDRGDTDTQYF	TGTGCCAGTAGGGACAGGGGCGACACAGATACGCAGTATTTT
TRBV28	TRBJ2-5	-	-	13	CASSLLQGQTQYF	TGTGCCAGCAGTTTGTTGCAGGGGCAGACCCAGTACTTC
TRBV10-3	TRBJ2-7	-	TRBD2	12	CASSGRLYEQYF	TGTGCCAGCAGCGGGAGGCTCTACGAGCAGTACTTC
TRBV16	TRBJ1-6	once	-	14	CASSQSFANSPLHF	TGTGCCAGCAGCCAATCGTTCGCGAATTCACCCCTCCACTTT
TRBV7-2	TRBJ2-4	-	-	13	CASSFGGQNIQYF	TGTGCCAGCAGCTTCGGGGGACAAAACATTCAGTACTTC
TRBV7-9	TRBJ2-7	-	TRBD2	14	CASSTISGTNEQYF	TGTGCCAGCAGCACGATTAGCGGGACGAACGAGCAGTACTTC
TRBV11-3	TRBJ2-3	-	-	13	CASSDRLTDTQYF	TGTGCCAGCAGTGACAGACTCACAGATACGCAGTATTTT
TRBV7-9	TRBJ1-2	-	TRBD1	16	CASSSFSTGDSYGYTF	TGTGCCAGCAGCTCTTTCTCGACAGGGGACTCCTATGGCTACACCTTC
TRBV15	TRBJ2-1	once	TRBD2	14	CATSARTSGNEQFF	TGTGCCACCAGCGCTCGGACTAGCGGCAATGAGCAGTTCTTC
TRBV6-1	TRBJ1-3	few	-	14	CASSESGSGNTIYF	TGTGCCAGCAGTGAGTCGGGATCTGGAAACACCATATATTTT
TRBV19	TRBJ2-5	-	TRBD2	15	CASSVSGGNQETQYF	TGTGCCAGTAGTGTTAGCGGGGGAAACCAAGAGACCCAGTACTTC
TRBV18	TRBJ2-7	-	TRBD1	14	CASSPGQGIYEQYF	TGTGCCAGCTCCCCAGGACAGGGAATCTACGAGCAGTACTTC
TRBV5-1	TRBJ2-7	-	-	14	CASSLASEPYEQYF	TGCGCCAGCAGCTTGGCGTCGGAGCCCTACGAGCAGTACTTC
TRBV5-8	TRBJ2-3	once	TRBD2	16	CASSLARSGNTDTQYF	TGTGCCAGCAGCTTGGCCCGGAGCGGGAACACAGATACGCAGTATTTT
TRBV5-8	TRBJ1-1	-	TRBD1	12	CAGGQGGTEAFF	TGTGCCGGGGGACAGGGAGGCACTGAAGCTTTCTTT
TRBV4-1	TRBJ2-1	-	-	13	CASSHPEDNEQFF	TGCGCCAGCAGCCACCCCGAGGACAATGAGCAGTTCTTC
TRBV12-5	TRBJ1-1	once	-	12	CASGLGGTEAFF	TGTGCTAGTGGTTTGGGAGGGACTGAAGCTTTCTTT
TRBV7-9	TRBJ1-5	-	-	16	CASSLVSGYSNQPQHF	TGTGCCAGCAGCTTAGTTTCGGGGTATAGCAATCAGCCCCAGCATTTT
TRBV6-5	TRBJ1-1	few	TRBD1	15	CASSYSTGADTEAFF	TGTGCCAGCAGTTACTCCACAGGGGCAGACACTGAAGCTTTCTTT
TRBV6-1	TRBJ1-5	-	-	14	CASRGQSDNQPQHF	TGTGCCAGCAGGGGACAAAGCGATAATCAGCCCCAGCATTTT
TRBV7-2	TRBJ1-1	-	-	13	CASGGAGITEAFF	TGTGCCAGCGGCGGGGCGGGGATCACTGAAGCTTTCTTT
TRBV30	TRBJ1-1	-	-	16	CAWIPAPGAEGTEAFF	TGTGCCTGGATTCCTGCCCCCGGGGCGGAGGGCACTGAAGCTTTCTTT
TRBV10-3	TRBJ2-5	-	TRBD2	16	CATTSQTGLAEETQYF	TGTGCCACCACAAGTCAAACGGGACTAGCGGAAGAGACTCAGTACTTC
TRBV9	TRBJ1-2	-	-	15	CASSETELTNYGYTF	TGTGCCAGCAGCGAAACAGAGCTGACTAACTATGGCTACACCTTC
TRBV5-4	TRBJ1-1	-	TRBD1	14	CASSSRTGNTEAFF	TGTGCCAGCAGCTCGCGGACAGGGAACACTGAAGCTTTCTTT
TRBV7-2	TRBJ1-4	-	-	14	CASSLGGFNEKLFF	TGTGCCAGCAGCTTAGGAGGTTTTAATGAAAAACTGTTTTTT
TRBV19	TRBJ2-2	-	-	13	CASSMTPGGELFF	TGTGCCAGTAGTATGACTCCTGGGGGGGAGCTGTTTTTT
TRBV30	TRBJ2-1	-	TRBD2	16	CAQGGVGLAGNNEQFF	TGTGCCCAAGGGGGGGTAGGGCTAGCGGGAAACAATGAGCAGTTCTTC
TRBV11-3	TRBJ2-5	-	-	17	CASSGSQKAGWSETQYF	TGTGCCAGCAGCGGCTCCCAAAAGGCAGGGTGGTCAGAGACCCAGTACTTC
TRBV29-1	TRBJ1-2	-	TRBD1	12	CSVQGAGYGYTF	TGCAGCGTTCAGGGGGCTGGCTATGGCTACACCTTC
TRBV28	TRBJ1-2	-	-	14	CASSPNVPNYGYTF	TGTGCCAGCAGTCCTAATGTGCCTAACTATGGCTACACCTTC
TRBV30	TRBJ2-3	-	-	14	CAWSAGLGTDTQYF	TGTGCCTGGAGTGCGGGACTTGGCACAGATACGCAGTATTTT
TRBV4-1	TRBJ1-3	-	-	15	CASSQFQSSGNTIYF	TGCGCCAGCAGCCAATTCCAGTCCTCTGGAAACACCATATATTTT
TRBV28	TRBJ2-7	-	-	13	CASQRAGNYEQYF	TGTGCCAGCCAGAGGGCTGGCAACTACGAGCAGTACTTC
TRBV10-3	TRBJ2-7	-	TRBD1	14	CAISEGGQGYEQYF	TGTGCCATCAGTGAGGGGGGACAGGGCTACGAGCAGTACTTC
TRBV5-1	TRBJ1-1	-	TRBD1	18	CASSLAGRGRGSNTEAFF	TGCGCCAGCAGCTTGGCCGGCAGGGGGCGAGGTTCGAACACTGAAGCTTTCTTT
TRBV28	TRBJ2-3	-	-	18	CASSSGSGLPAGIDTQYF	TGTGCCAGCAGTTCGGGTTCGGGACTCCCTGCCGGAATAGATACGCAGTATTTT